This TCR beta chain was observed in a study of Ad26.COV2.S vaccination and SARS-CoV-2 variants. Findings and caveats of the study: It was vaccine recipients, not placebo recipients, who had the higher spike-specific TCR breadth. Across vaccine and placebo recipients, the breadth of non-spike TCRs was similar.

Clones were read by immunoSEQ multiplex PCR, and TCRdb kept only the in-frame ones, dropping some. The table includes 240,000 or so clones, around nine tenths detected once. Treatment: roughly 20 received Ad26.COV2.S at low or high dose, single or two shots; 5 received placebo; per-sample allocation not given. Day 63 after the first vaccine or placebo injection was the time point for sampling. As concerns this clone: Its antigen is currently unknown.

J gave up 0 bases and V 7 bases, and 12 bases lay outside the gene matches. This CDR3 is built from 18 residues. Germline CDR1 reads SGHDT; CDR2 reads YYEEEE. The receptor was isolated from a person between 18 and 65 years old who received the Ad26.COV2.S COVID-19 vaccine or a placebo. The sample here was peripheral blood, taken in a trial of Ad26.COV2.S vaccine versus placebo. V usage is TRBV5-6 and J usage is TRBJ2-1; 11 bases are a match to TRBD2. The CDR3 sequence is CASSAVSGRASSYNEQFF. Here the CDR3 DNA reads TGTGCCAGCTCTGCGGTTAGCGGGAGGGCTAGCTCCTACAATGAGCAGTTCTTC.